A selection of T cell receptor beta chains follows, all from one sample in a study of cytomegalovirus exposure and HLA in healthy donors. TCRdb's table, derived via immunoSEQ multiplex PCR, lists solely in-frame clones and lacks some. The profile covers 150,000 to 170,000 clones, with around 70% appearing a single time and roughly 2.2% taken by the ten largest. What was sequenced was PBMCs. Every receptor here comes from a man aged 25 to 45 in good health and CMV-seronegative. Both conserved end residues are part of each CDR3. The D gene is left open where the match is weak. Clone sizes are given selectively: once, few, many, or a class where the clone is expanded.

d_gene: TRBD1; j_gene: TRBJ2-5; abundance: NA; v_gene: TRBV6-1; CDR3nt: TGTGCCAGCAGTGGACAGGGTAGTCGAGAGACCCAGTACTTC; CDR3aa: CASSGQGSRETQYF
d_gene: TRBD1; j_gene: TRBJ2-7; abundance: NA; v_gene: TRBV5-1; CDR3nt: TGCGCCAGCAGCTCAGGGGGCCCAGACGAGGACTTC; CDR3aa: CASSSGGPDEDF
d_gene: NA; j_gene: TRBJ2-1; abundance: NA; v_gene: TRBV6-5; CDR3nt: TGTGCCAGCAGTTACGGAGACGCGGGGTGGTATGAGCAGTTCTTC; CDR3aa: CASSYGDAGWYEQFF
d_gene: NA; j_gene: TRBJ2-3; abundance: few; v_gene: TRBV29-1; CDR3nt: TGCAGCGCCTCGACAGGTTCAAATGGGGATACGCAGTATTTT; CDR3aa: CSASTGSNGDTQYF
d_gene: NA; j_gene: TRBJ1-2; abundance: NA; v_gene: TRBV5-6; CDR3nt: TGTGCCAGCAGCTCGGACAGCTCTGACTATGGCTACACCTTC; CDR3aa: CASSSDSSDYGYTF
d_gene: NA; j_gene: TRBJ1-2; abundance: once; v_gene: TRBV9; CDR3nt: TGTGCCAGCAGCGGACCTCCGGGACTCATTAACTATGGCTACACCTTC; CDR3aa: CASSGPPGLINYGYTF
d_gene: NA; j_gene: TRBJ2-7; abundance: NA; v_gene: TRBV28; CDR3nt: TGTGCCAGCAGTTTAGGAGACTACGAGCAGTACTTC; CDR3aa: CASSLGDYEQYF
d_gene: NA; j_gene: TRBJ2-3; abundance: NA; v_gene: TRBV5-4; CDR3nt: TGTGCCAGCAGCTCTGGACAGTCTAGCACAGATACGCAGTATTTT; CDR3aa: CASSSGQSSTDTQYF
d_gene: TRBD1; j_gene: TRBJ1-1; abundance: NA; v_gene: TRBV28; CDR3nt: TGTGCCAGCAGTAGTTACAGGGGCGAACGGAACACTGAAGCTTTCTTT; CDR3aa: CASSSYRGERNTEAFF
d_gene: NA; j_gene: TRBJ1-1; abundance: NA; v_gene: TRBV19; CDR3nt: TGTGCCAGTAGTATTCAGGGAGGGAACACTGAAGCTTTCTTT; CDR3aa: CASSIQGGNTEAFF
d_gene: NA; j_gene: TRBJ2-7; abundance: NA; v_gene: TRBV30; CDR3nt: TGTGCCTGGAGTCCCAACTACGAGCAGTACTTC; CDR3aa: CAWSPNYEQYF
d_gene: NA; j_gene: TRBJ2-2; abundance: NA; v_gene: TRBV5-8; CDR3nt: TGTGCCAGCAGCGCACAGGGACGTGGCACCGGGGAGCTGTTTTTT; CDR3aa: CASSAQGRGTGELFF
d_gene: TRBD1; j_gene: TRBJ2-2; abundance: NA; v_gene: TRBV7-6; CDR3nt: TGTGCCAGCAGAATAGACAGGGGCGGCACCGGGGAGCTGTTTTTT; CDR3aa: CASRIDRGGTGELFF
d_gene: TRBD2; j_gene: TRBJ2-5; abundance: NA; v_gene: TRBV5-4; CDR3nt: TGTGCCAGCAGCTTGGGGACTAGCGGGGGGGATGTGACCCAGTACTTC; CDR3aa: CASSLGTSGGDVTQYF
d_gene: TRBD1; j_gene: TRBJ2-5; abundance: few; v_gene: TRBV28; CDR3nt: TGTGCCAGCACTAATATTTTAGGGGGCGCGGAGACCCAGTACTTC; CDR3aa: CASTNILGGAETQYF
d_gene: NA; j_gene: TRBJ2-7; abundance: once; v_gene: TRBV13; CDR3nt: TGTGCCAGCAGCTTAGCTCCAGGGCCTTCTGACGAGCAGTACTTC; CDR3aa: CASSLAPGPSDEQYF
d_gene: TRBD1; j_gene: TRBJ1-6; abundance: NA; v_gene: TRBV5-4; CDR3nt: TGTGCCAGCAGCTCCGCCGGGACAGGAGCTGGACCCCTCCACTTT; CDR3aa: CASSSAGTGAGPLHF
d_gene: NA; j_gene: TRBJ2-5; abundance: NA; v_gene: TRBV5-4; CDR3nt: TGTGCCAGCAGCTTGGTACAGTACCAAGAGACCCAGTACTTC; CDR3aa: CASSLVQYQETQYF
d_gene: NA; j_gene: TRBJ2-2; abundance: NA; v_gene: TRBV29-1; CDR3nt: TGCAGCGTACTGACAGGCCGGATCACCGGGGAGCTGTTTTTT; CDR3aa: CSVLTGRITGELFF
d_gene: TRBD1; j_gene: TRBJ2-1; abundance: NA; v_gene: TRBV7-6; CDR3nt: TGTGCCAGCAGCTACCAGGGGGTCAATGAGCAGTTCTTC; CDR3aa: CASSYQGVNEQFF
d_gene: NA; j_gene: TRBJ1-5; abundance: NA; v_gene: TRBV10-1; CDR3nt: TGCGTCAATGAAGGGGGAGGCAATCAGCCCCAGCATTTT; CDR3aa: CVNEGGGNQPQHF
d_gene: NA; j_gene: TRBJ1-5; abundance: NA; v_gene: TRBV5-1; CDR3nt: TGCGCCAGCAGCTTGTCCGGCAATCAGCCCCAGCATTTT; CDR3aa: CASSLSGNQPQHF
d_gene: NA; j_gene: TRBJ1-2; abundance: NA; v_gene: TRBV6-1; CDR3nt: TGTGCCAGCAGTGGTCGTTCCAGGAACTATGGCTACACCTTC; CDR3aa: CASSGRSRNYGYTF